Below are 24 T cell receptor beta chains sequenced from a single sample in a study of shared clonotypes between healthy human individuals (dated by TCRdb to 2020 to 2022). Preparation of the library involved the immunoSEQ multiplex PCR assay. The immuneACCESS repertoire file appears here via TCRdb, limited to in-frame rearrangements. These files lack a portion of the clones; in checked studies, under half of the deficit traces to unresolved V genes, and the cause of the others is not known. This sample lists some 1 million clones; roughly 80% were detected once. The ten largest clones take up about 1.4% of the sample. Sequenced sample: memory CD4+ T cells sorted from blood. According to the study, the label for this sample's cell subset or site signals: CD45RA-negative fraction. These receptors originate from a man in his late teens or twenties in good health.

In DNA form, the CDR3 reads TGTGCCATCCGGGAGGAGGGCGGAAACTCCTACGAGCAGTACTTC. Its protein product is CAIREEGGNSYEQYF. This chain links TRBV6-5 with TRBJ2-7; 7 bases match TRBD2. V dropped 10 bases and J dropped 0; count of bases not matched to a gene: 12. This CDR3 contains 15 residues. The germline V gene has CDR1 MNHEY and CDR2 SVGAGI.

The chain employs TRBV9 and TRBJ2-1; no firm D call. Trimming removed 1 base at V and 0 bases at J, with 8 bases between. The CDR3 sequence is 15 residues long. Germline values: CDR1 SGDLS, CDR2 YYNGEE. The CDR3 here is CASSVWPSSYNEQFF. As DNA, the CDR3 is TGTGCCAGCAGCGTATGGCCGAGCTCCTACAATGAGCAGTTCTTC.

The rearrangement links TRBV5-6 to TRBJ1-5, with 8 bases aligning to TRBD1. This CDR3 has 16 amino acids. Germline values: CDR1 SGHDT, CDR2 YYEEEE. The trim removed 1 base at V and 1 base at J, leaving 4 bases unmatched. CDR3 sequence (DNA): TGTGCCAGCAGCTTGTACAGGGGGAGAAGCAATCAGCCCCAGCATTTT. It encodes CASSLYRGRSNQPQHF.

The V call is TRBV23-1, the J call TRBJ2-5, with D perhaps assigned TRBD1 or TRBD2 (5 bases each). TRBV23-1 is designated an ORF whose function remains uncertain. With 8 bases removed from V and 5 bases from J, the gap between germline ends came to 21 bases. The CDR3 runs 15 residues. CDR3 residues: CASRSGPFYRETQYF. The CDR3 DNA reads as TGCGCCAGCCGCTCGGGGCCTTTCTACAGGGAGACCCAGTACTTC.

The chain couples TRBV27 to TRBJ1-3; unclear D gene. Trimming shortened V by 0 bases and J by 3 bases, and 6 bases separated the two germline ends. Germline-derived CDR1 and CDR2 are MNHEY and SMNVEV (reference sequence). CDR3 length: 14 amino acids. CDR3 bases: TGTGCCAGCAGTTTATCGTGGGTTGGAAACACCATATATTTT. It yields the protein CASSLSWVGNTIYF.

The chain combines TRBV7-2 with TRBJ1-1; perhaps TRBD1 as D (6 bases). Trimming shortened V by 0 bases and J by 1 base, and 9 bases separated the two germline ends. This CDR3 has 15 amino acids. Germline-derived CDR1 and CDR2 are SGHTA and FQGNSA. The CDR3: CASSLAAGANTEAFF. The CDR3 region has the DNA TGTGCCAGCAGCTTAGCAGCAGGGGCGAACACTGAAGCTTTCTTT.

V is TRBV5-5 and J is TRBJ2-2; 10 bases fit TRBD1. Germline trimming cut 4 bases from V and 3 bases from J; bases unmatched to any gene: 12. CDR1 is SGHKS and CDR2 is YYEKEE in the germline V gene (reference sequence). The CDR3 consists of 18 residues. For the CDR3, the DNA is TGTGCCAGCAGCCTACGGACAGGGGGAAGATGGGACACCGGGGAGCTGTTTTTT. Amino acids: CASSLRTGGRWDTGELFF. Filled out from reference TRBV5-5 and TRBJ2-2, the complete variable domain reads DAGVTQSPTHLIKTRGQQVTLRCSPISGHKSVSWYQQVLGQGPQFIFQYYEKEERGRGNFPDRFSARQFPNYSSELNVNALLLGDSALYLCASSLRTGGRWDTGELFFGEGSRLTVL.

The chain carries TRBV7-8 and TRBJ1-6; no firm D call. CDR3 length: 14 residues. Trimming took off 5 bases at V and 7 bases at J, with 12 bases between the two ends. CDR1 SGHVS and CDR2 FQNEAQ come from the germline V gene. Here the CDR3 DNA reads TGTGCCAGCAGCCTAGTCGCCCAGAATTCACCCCTCCACTTT. It translates to CASSLVAQNSPLHF.

This clone was seen only a few times. This rearrangement joins TRBV7-9 to TRBJ1-1, with a tentative D call TRBD1 (5 bases). From germline, CDR1 is SEHNR and CDR2 FQNEAQ (reference sequence). The CDR3 totals 12 residues. Between the trimmed V and J ends, which lost 5 bases and 8 bases, there was a span of 12 bases. CDR3 nucleotides: TGTGCCAGCAGCCTAAGGGGTTCCGAAGCTTTCTTT. Protein: CASSLRGSEAFF.

V usage is TRBV5-1 and J usage is TRBJ2-7, with D possibly being TRBD1 (5 bases). V was shortened by 4 bases and J by 2 bases, with 10 bases between the two germline ends. Germline V gene lookup returns CDR1 SGHRS and CDR2 YFSETQ. The CDR3 has 13 residues. CDR3 protein: CASSTRDTYEQYF. Written as DNA, the CDR3 is TGCGCCAGCAGCACCAGGGATACCTACGAGCAGTACTTC.

This sequence joins TRBV7-2 and TRBJ2-1, with 11 bases aligning to TRBD2. Trimming removed 5 bases from V and 5 bases from J; junction bases left unmatched: 8. This CDR3 is built from 16 residues. Looked up from germline, CDR1 is SGHTA and CDR2 is FQGNSA. The CDR3 loop reads CASSRDVAGGDNEQFF. The CDR3 DNA reads TGTGCCAGCAGCCGCGATGTAGCGGGGGGGGACAATGAGCAGTTCTTC.

CDR3 nucleotides: TGTGCCAGCAGCTTGGCACTAGCGGTTAGCACCGGGGAGCTGTTTTTT. Its translation is CASSLALAVSTGELFF. V gene TRBV5-6 combines with J gene TRBJ2-2, with 8 bases identical to TRBD2. This CDR3 region has 16 residues. Trimming removed 0 bases from V and 4 bases from J; junction bases left unmatched: 5. The germline V gene has CDR1 SGHDT and CDR2 YYEEEE.

The chain couples TRBV2 to TRBJ1-5; 7 bases align to TRBD1. Germline CDR1 reads SNHLY; CDR2 reads FYNNEI. The V and J ends lost 5 bases and 1 base, in that order; junction bases with no gene match: 8. The CDR3 length is 16 residues. CDR3 sequence reads: CASSSGGGFSNQPQHF. CDR3 DNA: TGTGCCAGCAGTTCAGGGGGGGGCTTCAGCAATCAGCCCCAGCATTTT. Based on the CDR3 plus reference TRBV2 and TRBJ1-5, the full variable domain is EPEVTQTPSHQVTQMGQEVILRCVPISNHLYFYWYRQILGQKVEFLVSFYNNEISEKSEIFDDQFSVERPDGSNFTLKIRSTKLEDSAMYFCASSSGGGFSNQPQHFGDGTRLSIL.

V is TRBV19 and J is TRBJ1-6; 9 bases fit TRBD1. The V gene end was trimmed by 1 base and the J gene end by 13 bases; junction bases not matched to a gene: 8. This CDR3 spans 15 amino acids. The germline V gene has CDR1 LNHDA and CDR2 SQIVND (reference sequence). DNA of the CDR3: TGTGCCAGTAGTATAGGAGGCCGGGACAGGGACCCCCTCCACTTT. Translation gives CASSIGGRDRDPLHF.

The rearrangement uses TRBV11-2 and TRBJ2-2, with unresolved D. The germline gives CDR1 SGHAT, CDR2 FQNNGV. Trimming left V 2 bases short and J 5 bases short, with 9 bases between. CDR3 size: 14 residues. The CDR3 protein is CASSLYPATGELFF. CDR3 nucleotides: TGTGCCAGCAGCTTATATCCGGCAACCGGGGAGCTGTTTTTT.

The V call is TRBV14, the J call TRBJ1-3; D unresolved. V was shortened by 2 bases and J by 1 base, with 18 bases between the two germline ends. CDR1 and CDR2 from the germline V gene are SGHDN and FVKESK. CDR3 length equals 18 residues. This CDR3 is CASSQRSPRSASGNTIYF. In nucleotides, the CDR3 is TGTGCCAGCAGCCAACGGTCGCCAAGGAGTGCTTCTGGAAACACCATATATTTT.

This chain uses TRBV4-2 with TRBJ1-2; D is possibly TRBD1 (5 bases). Trimming stripped 0 bases from V and 8 bases from J, with 10 bases between. The CDR3 is 13 residues long. The V gene's germline CDR1 is LGHNA and CDR2 YNFKEQ. The CDR3 sequence: CASSQDEGWGYTF. The CDR3 DNA reads TGTGCCAGCAGCCAAGATGAGGGGTGGGGCTACACCTTC.

This chain uses TRBV27 with TRBJ2-6; D is ambiguous. V was trimmed by 3 bases and J by 1 base, leaving 16 bases between them. CDR1 is MNHEY, CDR2 SMNVEV, per germline (reference sequence). This CDR3 has 18 amino acids. The CDR3 bases are TGTGCCAGCAGTTTTGTGGGCCTAGGGAAGTCTGGGGCCAACGTCCTGACTTTC. Protein sequence: CASSFVGLGKSGANVLTF.

The chain joins TRBV25-1 to TRBJ1-2; the D gene is possibly TRBD1 (6 bases). V was pared by 4 bases and J by 6 bases, with 12 bases between. The length of the CDR3 is 13 residues. Germline-derived CDR1 and CDR2 are MGHDK and SYGVNS. In nucleotides, the CDR3 is TGTGCCAGCAGTGCCCAACAGGGCGATGGCTACACCTTC. This sequence encodes CASSAQQGDGYTF.

Remarks on this clone: This likely traces to a read error, being one base from a far larger clone. This chain joins TRBV5-1 and TRBJ2-1; 8 bases fit TRBD2. The germline CDR1 and CDR2 sequences are SGHRS and YFSETQ. The CDR3 runs to 15 residues. J gave up 9 bases and V 5 bases, and 13 bases lay outside the gene matches. The CDR3 sequence: CASSTSGLGHSEQFF. The CDR3 DNA reads as TGCGCCAGCAGTACTAGCGGACTTGGACACAGTGAGCAGTTCTTC.

About this clone: Other DNA sequences in the sample encode the same CDR3. The rearrangement joins TRBV5-1 to TRBJ2-7; the match to TRBD1 covers 9 bases. CDR1 and CDR2 from the germline V gene are SGHRS and YFSETQ. Trimming took 3 bases from V and 7 from J; bases not matched to a gene: 5. CDR3 size: 13 residues. For the CDR3, the DNA is TGCGCCAGCAGCTGGGGGACAGGGAGGGAGCAGTACTTC. Protein product: CASSWGTGREQYF.

This clone was seen only a few times. The genes are TRBV28 and TRBJ1-4; D call uncertain. Between the trimmed V and J ends, which lost 6 bases and 7 bases, there was a span of 9 bases. In germline, CDR1 is MDHEN, CDR2 SYDVKM. The CDR3 consists of 12 residues. This chain's CDR3 is CASRSPFEKLFF. CDR3 DNA sequence: TGTGCCAGCAGGTCACCCTTTGAAAAACTGTTTTTT.

V gene TRBV10-3 combines with J gene TRBJ1-2; D may be TRBD1 (6 bases). Trimming shortened V by 5 bases and J by 4 bases, and 17 bases separated the two germline ends. The CDR3 is 15 amino acids. From germline, CDR1 is ENHRY and CDR2 SYGVKD. The CDR3 coding sequence is TGTGCCATCAGTAATCCCGACAGGAGACCCTATGGCTACACCTTC. Its protein product is CAISNPDRRPYGYTF.

The chain is built from TRBV14 and TRBJ2-2; D gene ambiguous. The CDR3 runs 13 residues. Germline lookup yields CDR1 SGHDN and CDR2 FVKESK. Trimming shortened V by 4 bases and J by 8 bases, and 11 bases separated the two germline ends. CDR3 nucleotides: TGTGCCAGCAGCCCCTCTAGGTCGGGGGAGCTGTTTTTT. As protein: CASSPSRSGELFF.